This TCR beta chain comes out of a study of control samples from healthy donors and cancer patients. V lost 6 bases and J 4 bases, leaving 16 bases between the germline ends. CDR1 and CDR2 from the germline V gene are SGHVS and FQNEAQ. This CDR3 is built from 15 residues. Produced via immunoSEQ multiplex PCR; TCRdb's table is partial and in-frame only. The sample records roughly 41,000 clones, around 94% being singletons. Sequenced input: blood. The chain uses TRBV7-8 and TRBJ2-1; perhaps TRBD2 as D (6 bases). The clonotype originates from a man in his sixties in good health. This CDR3 reads CASSVLALTYNEQFF. The CDR3 nucleotides are TGTGCCAGCAGTGTCCTAGCGCTAACTTACAATGAGCAGTTCTTC.